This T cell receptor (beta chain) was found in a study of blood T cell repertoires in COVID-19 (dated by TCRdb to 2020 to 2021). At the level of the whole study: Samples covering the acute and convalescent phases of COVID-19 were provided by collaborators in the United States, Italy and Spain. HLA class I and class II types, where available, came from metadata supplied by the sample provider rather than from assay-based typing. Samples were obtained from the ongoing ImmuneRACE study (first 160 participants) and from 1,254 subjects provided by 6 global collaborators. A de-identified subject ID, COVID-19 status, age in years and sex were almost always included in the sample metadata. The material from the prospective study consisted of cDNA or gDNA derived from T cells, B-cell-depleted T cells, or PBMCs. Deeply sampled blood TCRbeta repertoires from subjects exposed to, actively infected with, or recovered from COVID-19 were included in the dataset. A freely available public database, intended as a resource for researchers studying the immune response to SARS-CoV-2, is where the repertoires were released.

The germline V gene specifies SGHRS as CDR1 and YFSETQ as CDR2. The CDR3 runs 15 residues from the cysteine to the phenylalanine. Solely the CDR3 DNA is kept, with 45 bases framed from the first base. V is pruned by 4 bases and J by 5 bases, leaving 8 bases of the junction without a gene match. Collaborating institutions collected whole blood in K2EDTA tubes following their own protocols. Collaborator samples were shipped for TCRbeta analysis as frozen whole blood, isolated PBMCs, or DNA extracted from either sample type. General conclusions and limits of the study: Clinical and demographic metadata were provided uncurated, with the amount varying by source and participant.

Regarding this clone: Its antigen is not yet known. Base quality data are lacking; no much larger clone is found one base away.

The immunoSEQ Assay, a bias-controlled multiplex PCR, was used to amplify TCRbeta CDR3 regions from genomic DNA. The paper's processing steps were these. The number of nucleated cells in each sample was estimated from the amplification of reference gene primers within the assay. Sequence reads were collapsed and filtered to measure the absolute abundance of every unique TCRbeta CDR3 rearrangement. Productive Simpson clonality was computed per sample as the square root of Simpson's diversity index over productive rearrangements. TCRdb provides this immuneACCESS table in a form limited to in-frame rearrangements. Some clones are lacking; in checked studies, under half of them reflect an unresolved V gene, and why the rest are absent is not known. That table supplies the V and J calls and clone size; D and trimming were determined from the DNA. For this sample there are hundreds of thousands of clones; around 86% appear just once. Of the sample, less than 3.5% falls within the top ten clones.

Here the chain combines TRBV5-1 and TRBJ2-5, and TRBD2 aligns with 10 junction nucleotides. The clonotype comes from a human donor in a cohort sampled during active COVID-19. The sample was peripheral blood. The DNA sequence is TGCGCCAGCAGCGCGGGACTAGCGATTGGGGAGACCCAGTACTTC. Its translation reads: CASSAGLAIGETQYF.